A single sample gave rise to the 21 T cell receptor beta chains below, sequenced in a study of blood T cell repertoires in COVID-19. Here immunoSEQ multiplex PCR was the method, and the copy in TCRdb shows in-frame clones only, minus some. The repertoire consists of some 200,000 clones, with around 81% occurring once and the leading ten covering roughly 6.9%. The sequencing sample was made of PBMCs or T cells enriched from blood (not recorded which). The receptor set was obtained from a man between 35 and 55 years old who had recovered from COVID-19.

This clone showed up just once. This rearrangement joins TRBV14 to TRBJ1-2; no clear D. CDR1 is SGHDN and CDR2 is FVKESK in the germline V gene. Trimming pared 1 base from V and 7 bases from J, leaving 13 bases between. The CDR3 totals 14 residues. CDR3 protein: CASSQAGLTSGYTF. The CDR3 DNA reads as TGTGCCAGCAGCCAAGCGGGGTTAACGAGTGGCTACACCTTC.

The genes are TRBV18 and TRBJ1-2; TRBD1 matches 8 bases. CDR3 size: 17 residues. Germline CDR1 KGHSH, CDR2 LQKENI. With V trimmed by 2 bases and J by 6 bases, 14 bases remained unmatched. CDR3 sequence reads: CASSPIFWTGFDHGYTF. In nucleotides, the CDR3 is TGTGCCAGCTCACCAATATTTTGGACAGGGTTCGATCATGGCTACACCTTC.

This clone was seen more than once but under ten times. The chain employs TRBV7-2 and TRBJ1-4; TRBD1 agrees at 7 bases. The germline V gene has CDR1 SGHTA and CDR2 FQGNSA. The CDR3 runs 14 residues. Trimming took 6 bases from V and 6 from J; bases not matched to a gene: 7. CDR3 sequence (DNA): TGTGCCAGCAGACCCCAGGGGGTGGATGAAAAACTGTTTTTT. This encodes CASRPQGVDEKLFF. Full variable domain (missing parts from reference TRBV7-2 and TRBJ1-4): GAGVSQSPSNKVTEKGKDVELRCDPISGHTALYWYRQSLGQGLEFLIYFQGNSAPDKSGLPSDRFSAERTGGSVSTLTIQRTQQEDSAVYLCASRPQGVDEKLFFGSGTQLSVL.

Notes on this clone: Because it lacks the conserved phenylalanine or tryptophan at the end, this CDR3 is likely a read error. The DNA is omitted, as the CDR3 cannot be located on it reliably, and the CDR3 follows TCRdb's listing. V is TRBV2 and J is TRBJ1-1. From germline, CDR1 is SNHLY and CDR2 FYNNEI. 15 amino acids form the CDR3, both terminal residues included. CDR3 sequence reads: CASSEFGVPLALGGI.

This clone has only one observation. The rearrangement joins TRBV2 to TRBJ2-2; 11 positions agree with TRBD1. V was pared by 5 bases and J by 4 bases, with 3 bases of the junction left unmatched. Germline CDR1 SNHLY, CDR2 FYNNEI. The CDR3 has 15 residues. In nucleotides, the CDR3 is TGTGCCAGCAGTAGGGACAGGGGGTTCACCGGGGAGCTGTTTTTT. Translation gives CASSRDRGFTGELFF.

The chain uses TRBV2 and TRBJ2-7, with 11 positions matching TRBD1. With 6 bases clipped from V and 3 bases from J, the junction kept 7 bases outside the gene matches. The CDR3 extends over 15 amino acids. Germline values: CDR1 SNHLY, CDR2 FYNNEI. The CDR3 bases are TGTGCCAGCAGGGTAGGGACAGGGGGAAACTACGAGCAGTACTTC. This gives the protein CASRVGTGGNYEQYF.

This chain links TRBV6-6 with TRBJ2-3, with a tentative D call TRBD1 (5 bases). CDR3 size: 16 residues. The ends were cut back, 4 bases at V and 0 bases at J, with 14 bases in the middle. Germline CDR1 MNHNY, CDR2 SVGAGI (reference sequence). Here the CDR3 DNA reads TGTGCCAGCAGTTTCGTCAAGACAGTGAGCACAGATACGCAGTATTTT. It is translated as CASSFVKTVSTDTQYF.

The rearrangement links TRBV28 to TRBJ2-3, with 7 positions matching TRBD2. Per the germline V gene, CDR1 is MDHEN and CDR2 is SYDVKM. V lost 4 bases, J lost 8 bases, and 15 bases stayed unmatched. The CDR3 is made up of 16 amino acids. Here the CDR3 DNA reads TGTGCCAGCAGTTCCCGAGGTTCCCGCGGGGGTGTTACGCAGTATTTT. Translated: CASSSRGSRGGVTQYF. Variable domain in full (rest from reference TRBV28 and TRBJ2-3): DVKVTQSSRYLVKRTGEKVFLECVQDMDHENMFWYRQDPGLGLRLIYFSYDVKMKEKGDIPEGYSVSREKKERFSLILESASTNQTSMYLCASSSRGSRGGVTQYFGPGTRLTVL.

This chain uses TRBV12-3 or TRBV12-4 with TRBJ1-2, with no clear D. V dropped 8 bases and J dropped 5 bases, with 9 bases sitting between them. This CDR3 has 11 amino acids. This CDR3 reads CASRIEYGYTF. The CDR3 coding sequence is TGTGCCAGCCGCATAGAATATGGCTACACCTTC.

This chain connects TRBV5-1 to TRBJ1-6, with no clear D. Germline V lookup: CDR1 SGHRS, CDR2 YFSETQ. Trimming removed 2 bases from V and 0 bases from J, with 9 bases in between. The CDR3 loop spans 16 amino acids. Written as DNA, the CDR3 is TGCGCCAGCAGCTTAGAAGGGAGCTCCTATAATTCACCCCTCCACTTT. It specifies CASSLEGSSYNSPLHF.

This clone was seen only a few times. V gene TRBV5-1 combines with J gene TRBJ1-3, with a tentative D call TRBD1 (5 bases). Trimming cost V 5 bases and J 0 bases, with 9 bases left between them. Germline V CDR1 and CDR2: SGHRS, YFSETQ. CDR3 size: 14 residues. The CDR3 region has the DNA TGCGCCAGCAGGGACACCCGCTCTGGAAACACCATATATTTT. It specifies CASRDTRSGNTIYF.

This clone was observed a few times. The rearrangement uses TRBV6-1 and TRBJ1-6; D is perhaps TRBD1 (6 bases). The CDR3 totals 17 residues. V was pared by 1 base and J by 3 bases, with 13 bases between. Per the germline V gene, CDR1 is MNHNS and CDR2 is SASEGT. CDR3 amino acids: CASSEVGGSSYNSPLHF. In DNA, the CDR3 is TGTGCCAGCAGTGAAGTAGGGGGTTCCAGCTATAATTCACCCCTCCACTTT.

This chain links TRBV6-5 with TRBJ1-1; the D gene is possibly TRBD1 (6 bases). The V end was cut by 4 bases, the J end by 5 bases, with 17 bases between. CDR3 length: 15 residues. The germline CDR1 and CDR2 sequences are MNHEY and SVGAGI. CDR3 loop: CASSSLAGELTEAFF. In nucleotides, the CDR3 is TGTGCCAGCAGTTCGTTGGCAGGGGAGTTGACTGAAGCTTTCTTT.

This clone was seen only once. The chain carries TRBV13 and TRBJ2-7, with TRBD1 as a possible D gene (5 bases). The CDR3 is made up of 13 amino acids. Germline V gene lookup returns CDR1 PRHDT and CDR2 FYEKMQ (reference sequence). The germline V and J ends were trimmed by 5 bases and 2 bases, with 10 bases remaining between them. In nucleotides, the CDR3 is TGTGCCAGCAGCCCCGACAGTGCCTACGAGCAGTACTTC. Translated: CASSPDSAYEQYF.

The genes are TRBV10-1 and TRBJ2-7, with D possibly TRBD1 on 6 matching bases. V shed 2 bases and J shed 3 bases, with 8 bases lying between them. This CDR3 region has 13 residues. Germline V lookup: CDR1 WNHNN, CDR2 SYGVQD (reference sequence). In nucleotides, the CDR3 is TGCGCCAGCAGTGAGGGCAGGGGCTACGAGCAGTACTTC. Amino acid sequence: CASSEGRGYEQYF.

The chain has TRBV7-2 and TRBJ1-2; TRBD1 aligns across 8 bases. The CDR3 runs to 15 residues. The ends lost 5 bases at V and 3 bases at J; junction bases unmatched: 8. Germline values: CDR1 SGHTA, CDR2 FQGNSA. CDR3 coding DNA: TGTGCCAGCAGCAAAGGACAGGGCGCGGACTATGGCTACACCTTC. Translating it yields CASSKGQGADYGYTF.

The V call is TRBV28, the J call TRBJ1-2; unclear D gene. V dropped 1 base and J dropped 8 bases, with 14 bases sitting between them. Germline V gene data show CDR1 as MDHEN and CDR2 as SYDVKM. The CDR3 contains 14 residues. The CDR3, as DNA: TGTGCCAGCAGTTTATTTCCTGGACTAAAGGGCTACACCTTC. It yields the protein CASSLFPGLKGYTF.

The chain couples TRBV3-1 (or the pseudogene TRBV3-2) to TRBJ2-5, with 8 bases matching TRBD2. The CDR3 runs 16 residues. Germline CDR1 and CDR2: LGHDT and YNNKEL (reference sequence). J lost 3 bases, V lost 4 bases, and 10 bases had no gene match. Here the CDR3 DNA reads TGTGCCAGCAGCCCTTTGGGTAGCGGGATAAAAGAGACCCAGTACTTC. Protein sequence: CASSPLGSGIKETQYF.

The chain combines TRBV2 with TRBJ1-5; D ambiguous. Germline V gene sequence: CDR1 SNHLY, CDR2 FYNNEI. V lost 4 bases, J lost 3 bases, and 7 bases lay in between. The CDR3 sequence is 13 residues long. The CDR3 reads CASSAGYNQPQHF. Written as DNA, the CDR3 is TGTGCCAGCAGTGCAGGATACAATCAGCCCCAGCATTTT.

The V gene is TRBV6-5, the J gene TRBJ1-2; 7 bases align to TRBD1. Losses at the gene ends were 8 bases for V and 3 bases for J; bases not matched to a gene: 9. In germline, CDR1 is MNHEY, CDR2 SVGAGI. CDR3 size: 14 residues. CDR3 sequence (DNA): TGTGCCAGCTCGTCAGGGGGGTCCCACTATGGCTACACCTTC. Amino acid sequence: CASSSGGSHYGYTF.

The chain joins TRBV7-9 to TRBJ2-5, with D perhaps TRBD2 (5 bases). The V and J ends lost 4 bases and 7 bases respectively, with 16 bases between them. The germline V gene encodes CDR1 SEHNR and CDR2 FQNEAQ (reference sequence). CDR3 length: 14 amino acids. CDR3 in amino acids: CASSSRSGQVTQYF. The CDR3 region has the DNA TGTGCCAGCAGCTCGCGGAGCGGCCAGGTGACCCAGTACTTC.